This TCR beta chain was observed in a study of cytomegalovirus exposure and HLA in healthy donors. The PCR had 60 Vbeta and 13 Jbeta primers. The table came from immunoSEQ multiplex PCR; TCRdb's copy has only in-frame clones and leaves some out. In the table there are 130,000 to 150,000 clones, 70% to 85% of which are singletons. CDR3 length equals 17 residues. V lost 5 bases to trimming and J lost 2 bases; unmatched junction nucleotides: 14. CDR1 LNHDA and CDR2 SQIVND come from the germline V gene (reference sequence). The rearrangement joins TRBV19 to TRBJ2-5; 7 bases fit TRBD2. The TCR comes from a male donor in good health and CMV-seronegative. The specimen was PBMCs. For the CDR3, the DNA is TGTGCCAGTAGTCCCCCGGGACTAAGGACAACTCAAGAGACCCAGTACTTC. Residues: CASSPPGLRTTQETQYF.